The 27 T cell receptor beta chains below come from one sample, sequenced in a study of blood T cell repertoires in COVID-19. Sequencing used immunoSEQ multiplex PCR; TCRdb keeps in-frame clones, though not all of them. The sample holds 200,000 to 250,000 clones, approximately 83% seen once. Sequencing was done on a sample of peripheral blood. These receptors all stem from a woman in her 30s who had recovered from COVID-19.

V usage is TRBV28 and J usage is TRBJ1-2; tentative D call: TRBD1 (6 bases). CDR1 and CDR2 (germline): MDHEN, SYDVKM. This CDR3 contains 17 residues. The V and J ends lost 2 bases and 3 bases respectively, with 19 bases between them. For the CDR3, the DNA is TGTGCCAGCAGTTTACGTGGGAACGAACAGGGCTACTATGGCTACACCTTC. Translated, it gives CASSLRGNEQGYYGYTF.

This chain joins TRBV10-1 and TRBJ2-2, with no clear D. The CDR3 is 15 amino acids. Trimming removed 0 bases at V and 4 bases at J, with 9 bases between. Germline V gene sequence: CDR1 WNHNN, CDR2 SYGVQD (reference sequence). The CDR3 is CASSESKALTGELFF. Written as DNA, the CDR3 is TGCGCCAGCAGTGAGTCGAAAGCACTCACCGGGGAGCTGTTTTTT.

This clone has only a few counts. Other nucleotide sequences from this sample produce the same CDR3. The rearrangement uses TRBV10-3 and TRBJ1-2; D uncertain. The length of the CDR3 is 12 residues. V lost 4 bases to trimming and J lost 2 bases, with 5 bases between them. CDR1 and CDR2 (germline): ENHRY, SYGVKD. The CDR3 protein is CAISGQNYGYTF. CDR3 bases: TGTGCCATCAGTGGGCAGAACTATGGCTACACCTTC.

The genes are TRBV14 and TRBJ2-1; 10 positions agree with TRBD2. Germline V gene lookup returns CDR1 SGHDN and CDR2 FVKESK. This CDR3 region has 17 residues. The ends lost 3 bases at V and 7 bases at J; junction bases unmatched: 12. The CDR3 region has the DNA TGTGCCAGCAGCCATATGGCCCTAGCGGGAGTATCGAATGAGCAGTTCTTC. This encodes CASSHMALAGVSNEQFF.

The rearrangement joins TRBV30 to TRBJ1-5; 8 nucleotides align to TRBD1. Germline CDR1 GTSNPN, CDR2 SVGIG (reference sequence). The CDR3 has 15 residues. Unmatched junction bases numbered 9, after V lost 1 base and J lost 7 bases. In DNA, the CDR3 is TGTGCCTGGAGTGCCACCGGCGACAGGGGACAGCCCCAGCATTTT. Translated: CAWSATGDRGQPQHF. Supplemented by reference TRBV30 and TRBJ1-5, the full variable domain reads SQTIHQWPATLVQPVGSPLSLECTVEGTSNPNLYWYRQAAGRGLQLLFYSVGIGQISSEVPQNLSASRPQDRQFILSSKKLLLSDSGFYLCAWSATGDRGQPQHFGDGTRLSIL.

V is TRBV5-1 and J is TRBJ1-1; 7 bases line up with TRBD1. The CDR3 is 15 amino acids. The germline gives CDR1 SGHRS, CDR2 YFSETQ. V dropped 5 bases and J dropped 0; count of bases not matched to a gene: 7. This chain's CDR3 is CASSFKQGLNTEAFF. CDR3 bases: TGCGCCAGCAGTTTTAAACAGGGGCTGAACACTGAAGCTTTCTTT.

This sequence joins TRBV29-1 and TRBJ1-4; D is ambiguous. Germline values: CDR1 SQVTM, CDR2 ANQGSEA. V was trimmed by 6 bases and J by 0 bases, leaving 14 bases between them. CDR3 length equals 15 residues. The CDR3 DNA is TGCAGCGTACACGACGCCGGAGCAACTAATGAAAAACTGTTTTTT. Translated, it gives CSVHDAGATNEKLFF.

V usage is TRBV30 and J usage is TRBJ2-3, with TRBD2 matching over 8 bases. This CDR3 comprises 12 residues. V dropped 3 bases and J dropped 10; count of bases not matched to a gene: 6. Germline assignment: CDR1 GTSNPN and CDR2 SVGIG (reference sequence). The CDR3 nucleotides are TGTGCCTGGAGCCTACTAGCGGCCGCGCAGTATTTT. Amino acid sequence: CAWSLLAAAQYF.

The genes are TRBV5-1 and TRBJ1-1, with 7 bases identical to TRBD1. Per the germline V gene, CDR1 is SGHRS and CDR2 is YFSETQ. This CDR3 contains 14 residues. With 1 base clipped from V and 4 bases from J, the junction kept 4 bases outside the gene matches. Here the CDR3 reads CASSLTRGSTEAFF. In DNA, the CDR3 is TGCGCCAGCAGCTTGACCAGGGGGAGCACTGAAGCTTTCTTT.

The V and J genes are TRBV30 and TRBJ1-1; no reliable D call. Germline loops: CDR1 GTSNPN, CDR2 SVGIG (reference sequence). V shed 1 base and J shed 1 base, with 7 bases lying between them. This CDR3 comprises 13 residues. Here the CDR3 reads CAWSGEGNTEAFF. CDR3 DNA sequence: TGTGCCTGGAGTGGGGAGGGGAACACTGAAGCTTTCTTT. The full variable domain, with the rest looked up from reference TRBV30 and TRBJ1-1, is SQTIHQWPATLVQPVGSPLSLECTVEGTSNPNLYWYRQAAGRGLQLLFYSVGIGQISSEVPQNLSASRPQDRQFILSSKKLLLSDSGFYLCAWSGEGNTEAFFGQGTRLTVV.

V is TRBV28 and J is TRBJ2-7, with 7 nucleotides matching TRBD2. Germline V gene data show CDR1 as MDHEN and CDR2 as SYDVKM. This CDR3 comprises 15 residues. The V gene end was trimmed by 5 bases and the J gene end by 2 bases; junction bases not matched to a gene: 9. The CDR3 region is CASSPPGGRTYEQYF. The CDR3 DNA reads as TGTGCCAGCAGTCCTCCCGGGGGGAGAACCTACGAGCAGTACTTC.

The chain uses TRBV29-1 and TRBJ2-7; TRBD2 matches 10 bases. Germline-derived CDR1 and CDR2 are SQVTM and ANQGSEA. The CDR3 is 14 amino acids. J was trimmed by 5 bases and V by 4 bases; bases with no gene match: 8. DNA of the CDR3: TGCAGCGTTGCCGCCAGCGGGAGGGCCCACGAGCAGTACTTC. As protein: CSVAASGRAHEQYF.

CDR3 in DNA: TGTGCCAGCAGTTACTCGACAGTCTACGAGCAGTACTTC. This translates into CASSYSTVYEQYF. V and J are TRBV6-5 and TRBJ2-7; possibly TRBD1 for D (5 bases). The CDR3 is made up of 13 amino acids. V was cut by 0 bases and J by 3 bases, with 6 bases left in between. Germline CDR1 reads MNHEY; CDR2 reads SVGAGI.

The rearrangement links TRBV9 to TRBJ2-4; D might be TRBD2 (7 bases). Germline CDR1 reads SGDLS; CDR2 reads YYNGEE. There are 17 residues in the CDR3. Trimming took off 0 bases at V and 0 bases at J, with 13 bases between the two ends. CDR3: CASSVAGGGGAKNIQYF. The DNA for the CDR3 is TGTGCCAGCAGCGTAGCCGGGGGAGGGGGAGCCAAAAACATTCAGTACTTC.

The J gene is TRBJ2-1, the V gene TRBV7-9, with D maybe TRBD1 (5 bases). V was trimmed by 4 bases and J by 5 bases, leaving 12 bases between them. The germline gives CDR1 SEHNR, CDR2 FQNEAQ (reference sequence). The CDR3 totals 14 residues. CDR3 sequence reads: CASSSDTNDNEQFF. The CDR3 coding sequence is TGTGCCAGCAGCTCGGACACGAACGACAATGAGCAGTTCTTC.

The rearrangement uses TRBV7-9 and TRBJ2-7; TRBD1 might be the D (5 bases). This CDR3 is built from 13 residues. CDR1 is SEHNR, CDR2 FQNEAQ, per germline (reference sequence). V gave up 1 base and J gave up 4 bases, with 8 bases separating them. CDR3 DNA: TGTGCCAGCAGCTTAGAAGACAGATACGAGCAGTACTTC. Encoded protein: CASSLEDRYEQYF.

V usage is TRBV5-1 and J usage is TRBJ2-7; 7 bases are a match to TRBD1. CDR3 size: 14 residues. V was pared by 0 bases and J by 4 bases, with 4 bases of the junction left unmatched. Germline V gene data show CDR1 as SGHRS and CDR2 as YFSETQ. The CDR3: CASSLGAGGYEQYF. The CDR3 coding sequence is TGCGCCAGCAGCTTGGGGGCAGGGGGATACGAGCAGTACTTC.

The chain uses TRBV3-1 (or the pseudogene TRBV3-2) and TRBJ1-1, with 7 bases fitting TRBD1. V lost 2 bases and J lost 5; bases outside the gene matches: 11. Germline assignment: CDR1 LGHDT and CDR2 YNNKEL (reference sequence). The CDR3 is 16 residues long. This CDR3 is CASSQFIGGARTEAFF. For the CDR3, the DNA is TGTGCCAGCAGCCAATTTATAGGGGGCGCGCGGACTGAAGCTTTCTTT.

The J gene is TRBJ1-2, the V gene TRBV28, with TRBD1 matching over 7 bases. The CDR3 is made up of 15 amino acids. Unmatched junction bases numbered 9, after V lost 4 bases and J lost 4 bases. Per the germline V gene, CDR1 is MDHEN and CDR2 is SYDVKM. The CDR3 nucleotides read TGTGCCAGCAGTTCGAACAGGGGACTTGGCTATGGCTACACCTTC. Protein sequence: CASSSNRGLGYGYTF.

This clone was detected once. The rearrangement joins TRBV5-4 to TRBJ2-5; 8 nucleotides line up with TRBD1. In germline, CDR1 is SGHNT, CDR2 YYREEE (reference sequence). V was pared by 3 bases and J by 5 bases, with 6 bases of the junction left unmatched. This CDR3 is 14 amino acids long. The CDR3 loop is CASSSPTGGETQYF. The DNA for the CDR3 is TGTGCCAGCAGCTCCCCAACAGGGGGTGAGACCCAGTACTTC.

This chain links TRBV7-9 with TRBJ2-3; D is perhaps TRBD1 (5 bases). V shed 2 bases and J shed 2 bases, with 17 bases lying between them. The CDR3 loop spans 17 amino acids. The V gene's germline CDR1 is SEHNR and CDR2 FQNEAQ (reference sequence). In DNA form, the CDR3 reads TGTGCCAGCAGCTTACAGACTTGGGTAGGGGCCACAGATACGCAGTATTTT. Protein product: CASSLQTWVGATDTQYF.

The chain recombines TRBV5-1 with TRBJ1-6, with a weak D call TRBD1 (6 bases). V lost 5 bases, J lost 6 bases, and 15 bases lay in between. The CDR3 extends over 15 amino acids. The germline gives CDR1 SGHRS, CDR2 YFSETQ. The CDR3 nucleotides read TGCGCCAGCAGAGGGGGGGGACACTCTAATTCACCCCTCCACTTT. Amino acids: CASRGGGHSNSPLHF.

V gene TRBV6-5 combines with J gene TRBJ2-5, with D possibly being TRBD2 (6 bases). The CDR3 is 15 amino acids. Trimming stripped 6 bases from V and 4 bases from J, with 18 bases between. The germline V gene encodes CDR1 MNHEY and CDR2 SVGAGI. CDR3 nucleotide sequence: TGTGCCAGCAGCCCCGGGACTCTCGGAAGAGAGACCCAGTACTTC. Amino acid sequence: CASSPGTLGRETQYF.

V is TRBV6-5 and J is TRBJ2-2; 8 bases fit TRBD1. The CDR3 length is 16 residues. J gave up 3 bases and V 0 bases, and 3 bases lay outside the gene matches. Looked up from germline, CDR1 is MNHEY and CDR2 is SVGAGI. The CDR3 spells CASSYSDREYTGELFF. CDR3 in DNA: TGTGCCAGCAGTTACTCGGACAGGGAATACACCGGGGAGCTGTTTTTT.

The chain's CDR3 is CSVGAASSYEQYF. CDR3 DNA: TGCAGCGTTGGGGCAGCCAGCTCCTACGAGCAGTACTTC. The chain links TRBV29-1 to TRBJ2-7; D remains unclear. The V end was cut by 4 bases, the J end by 0 bases, with 10 bases between. The V gene's germline CDR1 is SQVTM and CDR2 ANQGSEA. The CDR3 spans 13 residues.

The rearrangement joins TRBV6-4 to TRBJ2-1; 8 bases match TRBD2. This CDR3 has 15 amino acids. After removal of 9 bases from V and 7 bases from J, the junction contained 14 bases not matched to a gene. Germline CDR1 and CDR2: MRHNA and SNTAGT. CDR3 region: CASSEWSGRRNEQFF. The CDR3 nucleotides read TGTGCCAGTAGCGAATGGAGCGGGAGAAGAAATGAGCAGTTCTTC.

The V and J genes are TRBV5-1 and TRBJ2-2, with 7 bases that match TRBD1. This CDR3 is 16 amino acids long. The germline CDR1 and CDR2 sequences are SGHRS and YFSETQ. V was pared by 1 base and J by 7 bases, with 10 bases of the junction left unmatched. The CDR3 sequence is CASSLWAAHRGGELFF. As DNA, the CDR3 is TGCGCCAGCAGCTTGTGGGCAGCCCACAGGGGCGGGGAGCTGTTTTTT.